These 13 T cell receptor beta chains were all obtained from the same sample, sequenced in a study of cytotoxic CD8 clonotypes in ibrutinib-treated CLL. Repertoires were generated with immunoSEQ multiplex PCR, while TCRdb's copy carries only in-frame clones and drops some. The sample gives approximately 350,000 clones, over 60% of which show up once; under 8% is in the top ten. The sample consisted of PBMCs, taken after 36 months of ibrutinib treatment. The origin of the receptors is a human donor with chronic lymphocytic leukemia.

The V and J genes are TRBV19 and TRBJ2-1, with D possibly matching TRBD1 (6 bases). Trimming left V 4 bases short and J 7 bases short, with 20 bases between. This CDR3 comprises 16 residues. Germline loops: CDR1 LNHDA, CDR2 SQIVND (reference sequence). The CDR3 spells CASSTLQGSLGNEQFF. The CDR3 DNA follows: TGTGCCAGTAGTACCCTACAGGGTTCCTTAGGTAATGAGCAGTTCTTC.

This clone was seen a few times. The CDR3 spells CASSFVVNTEAFF. The CDR3 coding sequence is TGTGCCAGCAGCTTTGTTGTGAACACTGAAGCTTTCTTT. The rearrangement joins TRBV7-3 to TRBJ1-1; D call uncertain. In germline, CDR1 is SGHTA, CDR2 FQGTGA. This CDR3 is 13 amino acids long. V lost 3 bases, J lost 0 bases, and 5 bases lay in between.

The chain employs TRBV11-2 and TRBJ2-3; a possible D gene is TRBD2 (6 bases). The CDR3 sequence is 16 residues long. With 5 bases removed from V and 0 bases from J, the gap between germline ends came to 15 bases. CDR1 SGHAT and CDR2 FQNNGV come from the germline V gene. DNA of the CDR3: TGTGCCAGCAGCCCCGGGACTTTCCCCAGCACAGATACGCAGTATTTT. Protein product: CASSPGTFPSTDTQYF.

The rearrangement uses TRBV9 and TRBJ2-7, with 9 nucleotides matching TRBD1. Germline V CDR1 and CDR2: SGDLS, YYNGEE. This CDR3 has 13 amino acids. J lost 7 bases, V lost 4 bases, and 6 bases had no gene match. The chain's CDR3 is CASSKGQGREQYF. The CDR3 DNA reads as TGTGCCAGCAGCAAGGGACAGGGCCGGGAGCAGTACTTC.

This CDR3 is CASKGRAGVYEQYF. The CDR3 DNA follows: TGTGCCAGCAAGGGGAGGGCCGGGGTTTACGAGCAGTACTTC. The chain combines TRBV27 with TRBJ2-7; 7 bases are a match to TRBD2. The CDR3 length is 14 residues. V was clipped by 7 bases and J by 4 bases; unmatched bases: 10. Germline CDR1 MNHEY, CDR2 SMNVEV (reference sequence).

The chain has TRBV7-2 and TRBJ1-3, with D tentatively TRBD1 (5 bases). CDR3 length: 16 amino acids. The V and J ends lost 5 bases and 0 bases respectively, with 14 bases between them. CDR1 SGHTA and CDR2 FQGNSA come from the germline V gene. CDR3 residues: CASSHRFLSSGNTIYF. CDR3 coding DNA: TGTGCCAGCAGCCACAGGTTCTTAAGCTCTGGAAACACCATATATTTT.

The chain employs TRBV7-2 and TRBJ2-5; D ambiguous. The V and J ends lost 2 bases and 4 bases respectively, with 14 bases between them. This CDR3 is built from 15 residues. Germline V gene sequence: CDR1 SGHTA, CDR2 FQGNSA. The CDR3 bases are TGTGCCAGCAGCTTAAGGACCCCGTTTGCAGAGACCCAGTACTTC. Its protein is CASSLRTPFAETQYF. Combining the CDR3 with reference TRBV7-2 and TRBJ2-5 gives the whole variable domain GAGVSQSPSNKVTEKGKDVELRCDPISGHTALYWYRQSLGQGLEFLIYFQGNSAPDKSGLPSDRFSAERTGGSVSTLTIQRTQQEDSAVYLCASSLRTPFAETQYFGPGTRLLVL.

The chain combines TRBV5-1 with TRBJ2-7; D tentatively reads TRBD1 or TRBD2 (5 bases each). This CDR3 comprises 13 residues. Trimming took off 1 base at V and 7 bases at J, with 12 bases between the two ends. Germline V CDR1 and CDR2: SGHRS, YFSETQ. CDR3 amino acids: CASSLTQGREQYF. The CDR3 region has the DNA TGCGCCAGCAGCTTGACTCAGGGACGGGAGCAGTACTTC.

The chain links TRBV7-2 to TRBJ1-4, with 9 bases matching TRBD1. The CDR3 contains 16 residues. Germline values: CDR1 SGHTA, CDR2 FQGNSA. J gave up 11 bases and V 5 bases, and 15 bases lay outside the gene matches. CDR3 DNA sequence: TGTGCCAGCAGCCCGCGAGGCGGGACAGGGCGGGGTAAACTGTTTTTT. Translation: CASSPRGGTGRGKLFF. The full variable domain, rest sourced from reference TRBV7-2 and TRBJ1-4, is GAGVSQSPSNKVTEKGKDVELRCDPISGHTALYWYRQSLGQGLEFLIYFQGNSAPDKSGLPSDRFSAERTGGSVSTLTIQRTQQEDSAVYLCASSPRGGTGRGKLFFGSGTQLSVL.

The chain has TRBV29-1 and TRBJ2-7; TRBD1 or TRBD2 may be the D gene (5 bases each). The CDR3 consists of 15 residues. Germline values: CDR1 SQVTM, CDR2 ANQGSEA. Trimming removed 5 bases from V and 2 bases from J, with 19 bases in between. In DNA form, the CDR3 reads TGCAGCGTTCCGACCTGGGGGAATGGGGCCTACGAGCAGTACTTC. It specifies CSVPTWGNGAYEQYF.

This chain links TRBV5-1 with TRBJ2-5, with 10 bases identical to TRBD2. CDR3 size: 16 residues. The ends lost 2 bases at V and 0 bases at J; junction bases unmatched: 4. CDR1 and CDR2 from the germline V gene are SGHRS and YFSETQ. In DNA form, the CDR3 reads TGCGCCAGCAGCTTCAGCGGGAGGGAGAACCAAGAGACCCAGTACTTC. Translation gives CASSFSGRENQETQYF.

The chain links TRBV4-3 to TRBJ2-7; TRBD1 is a possible D gene (5 bases). Germline V gives CDR1 LGHNA, CDR2 YSLEER. The CDR3 has 14 residues. The V end lost 4 bases, the J end lost 2 bases, and 12 bases lay between the germline ends. The CDR3 region is CASSRLTVTYEQYF. The CDR3 nucleotides read TGCGCCAGCAGCCGGTTGACAGTAACCTACGAGCAGTACTTC.

The J gene is TRBJ1-2, the V gene TRBV6-1, with 9 nucleotides matching TRBD1. With 7 bases clipped from V and 8 bases from J, the junction kept 8 bases outside the gene matches. Germline CDR1 MNHNS, CDR2 SASEGT. This CDR3 is built from 13 residues. The CDR3 nucleotides read TGTGCCAGCAACTACAGGGGGCATCGAGGCTACACCTTC. Amino acids: CASNYRGHRGYTF.